The sequence of this T cell receptor beta chain was determined in a study of metastatic and nonmetastatic thyroid tumors. Study details: The authors compared repertoires across blood and tumor or nodule tissue from malignant and benign thyroid patients. General study results and limits: It was reported that TCR beta diversity was significantly higher in malignant thyroid tumors than benign nodules, in blood and tumor.

Germline assignment: CDR1 DFQATT and CDR2 SNEGSKA (reference sequence). There are 16 residues in the CDR3. Trimming took 1 base from V and 0 from J, leaving 13 bases between them. In the study's own analysis: For papillary thyroid cancer, a distant-metastasis classifier was constructed from CDR3 differences observed across clinicopathological groups. TCRdb reanalyzed the PCR reads with MiXCR. The V and J calls here are based on TCRdb, not the publication. The data contain over 30,000 clones, over 25% of them singletons. Relative to its sample, this clone is medium-sized. Its antigen is unidentified. Not a single patient had been given any form of treatment at any point before undergoing thyroid surgery.

The clonotype comes from a female donor with papillary thyroid cancer or a benign thyroid nodule (not recorded which). Some clones in this sample may be carry-over from other donors' samples. This chain links TRBV20-1 with TRBJ2-1; D call uncertain. Sequencing input: blood. DNA for the CDR3: TGCAGTGCTAGAGTCCTGGGCGGAAACTCCTACAATGAGCAGTTCTTC. This translates into CSARVLGGNSYNEQFF.